The T cell receptor (beta chain) described here comes from a study of blood T cell repertoires in COVID-19. Under the authors' procedure: Estimates of nucleated cell counts were drawn from the amplification of reference gene primers. Measured with immunoSEQ multiplex PCR; TCRdb has only the in-frame clones, and not every one. The V and J calls and the clone size are those of that table, but D and trimming were determined from the DNA. The sample contains roughly 280,000 clones, about 87% of which appear only once. Cohort 3 donors counted as recovered after two negative PCRs, clearance, or resolved symptoms. The origin of this receptor is a woman between 50 and 59 years old who had recovered from COVID-19. The sequenced sample consisted of PBMCs or T cells enriched from blood (not recorded which).

CDR3 amino acids: CASSLGGGGRGNTIYF. The CDR3 DNA reads as TGTGCCAGCAGCTTGGGAGGGGGGGGCAGAGGAAACACCATATATTTT. This rearrangement joins TRBV5-4 to TRBJ1-3; possibly TRBD1 for D (6 bases). V was cut by 0 bases and J by 4 bases, with 14 bases left in between. Germline V CDR1 and CDR2: SGHNT, YYREEE (reference sequence). The CDR3 runs to 16 residues. Full variable domain (remainder filled in from reference TRBV5-4 and TRBJ1-3): ETGVTQSPTHLIKTRGQQVTLRCSSQSGHNTVSWYQQALGQGPQFIFQYYREEENGRGNFPPRFSGLQFPNYSSELNVNALELDDSALYLCASSLGGGGRGNTIYFGEGSWLTVV.